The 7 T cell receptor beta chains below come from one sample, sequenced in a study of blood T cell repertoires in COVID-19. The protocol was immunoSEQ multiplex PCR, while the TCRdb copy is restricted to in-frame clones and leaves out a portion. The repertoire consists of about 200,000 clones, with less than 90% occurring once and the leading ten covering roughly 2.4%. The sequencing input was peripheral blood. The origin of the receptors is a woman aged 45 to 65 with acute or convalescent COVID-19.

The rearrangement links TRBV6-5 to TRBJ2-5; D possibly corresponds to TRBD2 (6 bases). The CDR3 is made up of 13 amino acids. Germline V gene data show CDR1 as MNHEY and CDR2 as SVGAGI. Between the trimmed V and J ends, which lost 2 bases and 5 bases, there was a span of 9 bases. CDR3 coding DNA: TGTGCCAGCAGTTACGGGGGGAGCGAGACCCAGTACTTC. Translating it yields CASSYGGSETQYF.

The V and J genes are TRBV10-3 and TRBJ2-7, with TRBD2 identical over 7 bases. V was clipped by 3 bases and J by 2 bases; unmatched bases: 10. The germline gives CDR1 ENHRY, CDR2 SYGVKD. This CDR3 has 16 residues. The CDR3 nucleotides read TGTGCCATCAGTGACACGGAGCGGGGCTTACCCTACGAGCAGTACTTC. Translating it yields CAISDTERGLPYEQYF.

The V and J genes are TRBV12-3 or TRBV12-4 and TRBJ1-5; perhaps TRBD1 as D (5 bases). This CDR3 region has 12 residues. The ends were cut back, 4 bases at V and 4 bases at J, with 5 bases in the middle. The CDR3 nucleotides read TGTGCCAGCAGTTCAGGGAATCAGCCCCAGCATTTT. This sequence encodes CASSSGNQPQHF.

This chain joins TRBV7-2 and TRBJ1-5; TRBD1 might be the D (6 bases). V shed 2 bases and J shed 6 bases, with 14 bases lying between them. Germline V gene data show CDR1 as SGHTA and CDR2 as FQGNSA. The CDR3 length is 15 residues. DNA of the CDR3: TGTGCCAGCAGCTTACACTCAGGGGCGCGTCAGCCCCAGCATTTT. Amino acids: CASSLHSGARQPQHF.

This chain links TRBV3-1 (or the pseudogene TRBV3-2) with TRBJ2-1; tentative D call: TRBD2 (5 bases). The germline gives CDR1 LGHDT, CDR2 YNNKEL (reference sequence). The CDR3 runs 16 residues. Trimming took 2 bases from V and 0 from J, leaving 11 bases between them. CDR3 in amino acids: CASSQIERSSYNEQFF. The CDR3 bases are TGTGCCAGCAGCCAAATAGAGCGGAGCTCCTACAATGAGCAGTTCTTC.

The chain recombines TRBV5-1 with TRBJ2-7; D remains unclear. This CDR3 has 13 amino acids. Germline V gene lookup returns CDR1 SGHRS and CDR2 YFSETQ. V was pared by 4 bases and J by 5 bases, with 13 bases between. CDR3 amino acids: CASSPLAQNEQYF. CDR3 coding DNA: TGCGCCAGCAGCCCCCTGGCCCAAAACGAGCAGTACTTC.

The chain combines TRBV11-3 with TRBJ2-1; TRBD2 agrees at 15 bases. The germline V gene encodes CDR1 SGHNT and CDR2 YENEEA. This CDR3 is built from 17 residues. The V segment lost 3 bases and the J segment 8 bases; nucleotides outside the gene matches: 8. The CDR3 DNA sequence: TGTGCCAGCAGCTTCAGGACTAGCGGGGGGGCATTCTATGAGCAGTTCTTC. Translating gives CASSFRTSGGAFYEQFF.